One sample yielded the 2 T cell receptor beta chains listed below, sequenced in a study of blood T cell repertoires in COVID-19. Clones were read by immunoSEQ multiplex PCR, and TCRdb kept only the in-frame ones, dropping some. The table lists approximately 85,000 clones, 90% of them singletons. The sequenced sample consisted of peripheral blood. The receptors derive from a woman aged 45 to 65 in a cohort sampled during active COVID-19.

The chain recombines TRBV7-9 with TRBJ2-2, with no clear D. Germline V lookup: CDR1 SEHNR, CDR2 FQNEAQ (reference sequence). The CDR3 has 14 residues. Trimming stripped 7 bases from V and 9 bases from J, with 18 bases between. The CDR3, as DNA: TGTGCCAGCACACCTTCTGGTGCCGAGCGGGAGCTGTTTTTT. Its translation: CASTPSGAERELFF.

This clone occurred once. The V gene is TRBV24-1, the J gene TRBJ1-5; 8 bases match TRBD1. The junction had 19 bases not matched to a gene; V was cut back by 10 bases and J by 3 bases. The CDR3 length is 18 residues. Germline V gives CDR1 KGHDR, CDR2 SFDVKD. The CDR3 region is CATTFWTGSLEANQPQHF. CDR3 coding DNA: TGTGCCACGACTTTCTGGACAGGGTCACTAGAGGCCAATCAGCCCCAGCATTTT.